Below, one T cell receptor (beta chain) is given with its context. This record comes from a study of OX40 agonist ivuxolimab in advanced cancers. Whole-study context: Ivuxolimab, which patients received intravenously every 2 weeks, was dosed at 0.01 to 10 mg/kg. Among those treated, three patients had partial responses, one with hepatocellular carcinoma and two with cutaneous melanoma.

Data came from immunoSEQ multiplex PCR; TCRdb stores just in-frame clones and leaves some out. The repertoire has roughly 77,000 clones, 85% to 95% of them found once; the top ten carry approximately 10%. The germline CDR1 and CDR2 sequences are MGHRA and YSYEKL. The CDR3 covers 20 residues. Germline trimming cut 0 bases from V and 6 bases from J; bases unmatched to any gene: 17. The source of this sequence is an adult with an advanced solid tumor such as melanoma, head and neck, liver or kidney cancer. Material: CD4+ or CD8+ T cells sorted from blood, obtained in a trial of the OX40 agonist ivuxolimab. The chain is built from TRBV4-1 and TRBJ2-3; TRBD2 aligns across 11 bases. DNA of the CDR3: TGCGCCAGCAGCCAAGATAGGCTAGCGGGGGGCTACCTCCTATCGGATACGCAGTATTTT. Its translation is CASSQDRLAGGYLLSDTQYF.